This T cell receptor beta chain was found in a study of cytomegalovirus exposure and HLA in healthy donors. Trimming cost V 0 bases and J 2 bases; bases outside gene matches: 2. The length of the CDR3 is 14 residues. CDR1 and CDR2 from the germline V gene are SGHRS and YFSETQ. This PCR relied on a set of 60 Vbeta primers and 13 Jbeta primers. The authors' processing: Per a later analysis, the number of unique TCR beta chains was 75 million to 90 million, of which 10 million to 11 million were shared. Assay used: immunoSEQ multiplex PCR; TCRdb lists only in-frame clones, some missing. Clone size and V and J calls were adopted from that table, with D and trimming inferred from the DNA. The table lists around 160,000 clones, under 85% of them singletons. Regarding this clone: The target antigen is unknown.

Points from the study as a whole: Further analysis was carried out later, and it showed several of the most significant clusters appearing linked to common viral pathogens. Cytomegalovirus status was reportedly diagnosed by the classifier with high sensitivity and specificity. TCR beta V segments were, for the most part, productive about 87% or about 30% of the time in an earlier analysis.

The sequenced sample was PBMCs. The source of this sequence is a woman between 40 and 55 years old in good health and CMV-seropositive. The chain links TRBV5-1 to TRBJ2-7, with 7 bases aligning to TRBD1. The CDR3 coding sequence is TGCGCCAGCAGCTTGGATGGGACAGCCTACGAGCAGTACTTC. Protein sequence: CASSLDGTAYEQYF.